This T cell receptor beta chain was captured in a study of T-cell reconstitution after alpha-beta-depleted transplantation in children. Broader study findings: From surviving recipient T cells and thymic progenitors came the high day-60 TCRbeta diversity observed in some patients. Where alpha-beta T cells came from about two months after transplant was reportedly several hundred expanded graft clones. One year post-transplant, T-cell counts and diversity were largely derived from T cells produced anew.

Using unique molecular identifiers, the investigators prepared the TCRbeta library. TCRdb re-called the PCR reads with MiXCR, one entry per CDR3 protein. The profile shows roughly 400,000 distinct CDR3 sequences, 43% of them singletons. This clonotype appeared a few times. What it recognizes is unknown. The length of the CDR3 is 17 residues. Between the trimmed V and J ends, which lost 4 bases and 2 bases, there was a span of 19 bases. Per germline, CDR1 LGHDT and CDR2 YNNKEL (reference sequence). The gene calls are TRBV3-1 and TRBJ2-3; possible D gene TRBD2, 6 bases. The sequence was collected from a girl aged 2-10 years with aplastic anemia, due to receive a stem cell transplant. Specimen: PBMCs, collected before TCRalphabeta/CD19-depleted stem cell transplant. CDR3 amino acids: CASSREPGTPNTDTQYF. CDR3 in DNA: TGTGCCAGCAGCCGGGAACCCGGGACTCCCAACACAGATACGCAGTATTTT.